This TCR beta chain was obtained from a study of cytomegalovirus exposure and HLA in healthy donors. About the research overall: Early released data had around 88 million unique TCRs, all coming from HLA-typed donors.

Looked up from germline, CDR1 is SNHLY and CDR2 is FYNNEI. Between the trimmed V and J ends, which lost 8 bases and 0 bases, there was a span of 11 bases. The CDR3 is made up of 15 amino acids. There were likely unrecorded immune exposures, though donors were nominally healthy when sampled. 60 Vbeta and 13 Jbeta primers were used in PCR. The assay was immunoSEQ multiplex PCR, and TCRdb's table has in-frame clones only and misses some. The table has some 130,000 clones, around 69% seen once. The chain is built from TRBV2 and TRBJ2-6; no firm D call. Sequencing was carried out using PBMCs. The sequence came from a human donor in good health. CDR3 residues: CASPHTDSGANVLTF. For the CDR3, the DNA is TGTGCCAGCCCGCATACAGACTCTGGGGCCAACGTCCTGACTTTC.